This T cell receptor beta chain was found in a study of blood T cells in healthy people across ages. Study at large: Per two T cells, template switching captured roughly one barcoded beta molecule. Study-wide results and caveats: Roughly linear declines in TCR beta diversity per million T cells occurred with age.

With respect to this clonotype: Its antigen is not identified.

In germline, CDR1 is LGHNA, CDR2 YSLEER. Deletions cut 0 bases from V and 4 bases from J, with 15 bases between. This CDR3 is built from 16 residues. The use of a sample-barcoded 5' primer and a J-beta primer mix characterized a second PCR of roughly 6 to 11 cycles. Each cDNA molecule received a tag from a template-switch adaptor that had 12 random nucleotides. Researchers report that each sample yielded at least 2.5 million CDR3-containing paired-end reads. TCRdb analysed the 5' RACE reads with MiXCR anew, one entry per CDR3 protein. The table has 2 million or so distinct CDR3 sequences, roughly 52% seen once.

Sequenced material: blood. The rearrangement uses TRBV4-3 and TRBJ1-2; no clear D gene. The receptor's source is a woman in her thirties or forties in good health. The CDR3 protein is CASSQDQAGVVYGYTF. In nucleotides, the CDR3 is TGCGCCAGCAGCCAAGATCAGGCAGGCGTTGTCTATGGCTACACCTTC.